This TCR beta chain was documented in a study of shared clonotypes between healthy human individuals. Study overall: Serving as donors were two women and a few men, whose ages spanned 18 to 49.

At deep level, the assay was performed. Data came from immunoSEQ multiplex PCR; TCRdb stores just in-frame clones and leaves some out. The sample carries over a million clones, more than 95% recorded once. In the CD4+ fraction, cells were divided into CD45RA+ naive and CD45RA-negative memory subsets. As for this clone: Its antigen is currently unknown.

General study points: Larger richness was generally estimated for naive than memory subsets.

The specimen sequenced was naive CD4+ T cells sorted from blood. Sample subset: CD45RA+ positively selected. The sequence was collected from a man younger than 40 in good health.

The CDR3 loop reads CASGGTGVVGELFF. DNA for the CDR3: TGCGCCAGCGGCGGTACGGGGGTCGTCGGGGAGCTGTTTTTT. The rearrangement uses TRBV5-1 and TRBJ2-2, with D possibly matching TRBD2 (6 bases). The CDR3 loop spans 14 amino acids. With 7 bases removed from V and 7 bases from J, the gap between germline ends came to 17 bases. The germline V gene encodes CDR1 SGHRS and CDR2 YFSETQ.